This note documents a single T cell receptor beta chain sequence. Sequencing used immunoSEQ multiplex PCR; TCRdb keeps in-frame clones, though not all of them. The sample has under 200,000 clones, about 86% seen once. This specimen comes from a study of blood T cell repertoires in COVID-19. The CDR3 runs 13 residues. J was trimmed by 3 bases and V by 4 bases; bases with no gene match: 3. Looked up from germline, CDR1 is SGHNT and CDR2 is YYREEE (reference sequence). This clonotype was sampled from a man younger than 45 with active or convalescent COVID-19. This chain links TRBV5-4 with TRBJ1-1, with TRBD1 matching over 7 bases. Sequencing used peripheral blood. This chain's CDR3 is CASSADRYTEAFF. CDR3 nucleotide sequence: TGTGCCAGCAGCGCGGACAGGTACACTGAAGCTTTCTTT.